The text below deals with one TCR beta chain. This clone was seen a handful of times. What this receptor recognizes is not known. Base qualities are missing; no much larger clone stands one base away. Collaborating institutions collected whole blood in K2EDTA tubes following their own protocols. For TCRbeta analysis, collaborators shipped samples in one of three forms: frozen whole blood, isolated PBMCs, or DNA extracted from either of those sample types. The record originates from a study of blood T cell repertoires in COVID-19 (TCRdb year 2020). With respect to the entire study: Samples covering the acute and convalescent phases of COVID-19 were provided by collaborators in the United States, Italy and Spain. The dataset comprised deeply sampled blood TCRbeta repertoires from subjects exposed to, actively infected with, or recovered from COVID-19. Nearly every sample came with metadata listing a de-identified subject ID, COVID-19 status, age in years and sex. HLA class I and class II types, where available, came from metadata supplied by the sample provider rather than from assay-based typing. The material from the prospective study consisted of cDNA or gDNA derived from T cells, B-cell-depleted T cells, or PBMCs. Samples were obtained from the ongoing ImmuneRACE study (first 160 participants) and from roughly 1,300 subjects provided by 6 global collaborators. The repertoires were released in a freely available public database intended as a resource for research on the immune response to SARS-CoV-2.

Findings and caveats that apply to the study as a whole: Clinical and demographic metadata were provided uncurated, with the amount varying by source and participant.

The immunoSEQ Assay, a bias-controlled multiplex PCR, was used to amplify TCRbeta CDR3 regions from genomic DNA. The authors' pipeline ran thus. Nucleated cell counts per sample were estimated from amplification of reference gene primers within the assay. Sequence reads were collapsed and filtered to measure the absolute abundance of every unique TCRbeta CDR3 rearrangement. For each sample, productive Simpson clonality was calculated as the square root of Simpson's diversity index across productive rearrangements. The source is immuneACCESS, and TCRdb retained only in-frame sequences with V and J called. Part of the clones is not carried over; for the studies checked, unresolved V genes explain less than half of this, and the remainder is unexplained. V and J calls and clone size are those listed in that table; D and trimming were worked out from the DNA. This sample is represented by approximately 200,000 clones; approximately 81% of them were singletons. The leading ten clones occupy about 0.93% of the sample.

The source of this sequence is a man aged 40-50 years with acute or convalescent COVID-19. Specimen: peripheral blood.

The DNA sequence is as follows: TGTGCCAGCAGTCCGGGGACAGGGTGGCAGCCCCAGCATTTT. This encodes CASSPGTGWQPQHF. The chain links TRBV27 with TRBJ1-5, with 9 bases aligning to TRBD1. The junction shows trimming of 5 bases on V and 7 bases on J, and the gene matches do not reach 6 bases of it. Counted from cysteine to phenylalanine, this CDR3 has 14 amino acids. The CDR3 DNA has 42 bases and is translated from base 1. Taken from the germline V gene (reference sequence), the CDR1 and CDR2 loops are MNHEY and SMNVEV.